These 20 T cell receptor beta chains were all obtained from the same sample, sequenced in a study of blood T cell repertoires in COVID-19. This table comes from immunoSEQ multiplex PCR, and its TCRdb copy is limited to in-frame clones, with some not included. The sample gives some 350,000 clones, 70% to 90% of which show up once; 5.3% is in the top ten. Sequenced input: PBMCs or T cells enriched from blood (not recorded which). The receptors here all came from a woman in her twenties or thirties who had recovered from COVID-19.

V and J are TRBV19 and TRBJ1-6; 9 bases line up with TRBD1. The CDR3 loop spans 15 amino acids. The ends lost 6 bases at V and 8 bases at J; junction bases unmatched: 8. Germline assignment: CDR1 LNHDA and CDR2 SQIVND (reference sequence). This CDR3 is CASSQQGARDSPLHF. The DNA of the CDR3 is TGTGCCAGTAGCCAACAGGGGGCGCGGGATTCACCCCTCCACTTT.

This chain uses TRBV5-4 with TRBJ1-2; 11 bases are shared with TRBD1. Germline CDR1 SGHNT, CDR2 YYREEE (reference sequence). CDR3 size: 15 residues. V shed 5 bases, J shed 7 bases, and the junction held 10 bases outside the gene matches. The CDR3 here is CASRPLGQGASGYTF. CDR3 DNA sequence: TGTGCCAGCAGGCCCCTAGGACAGGGGGCGAGTGGCTACACCTTC.

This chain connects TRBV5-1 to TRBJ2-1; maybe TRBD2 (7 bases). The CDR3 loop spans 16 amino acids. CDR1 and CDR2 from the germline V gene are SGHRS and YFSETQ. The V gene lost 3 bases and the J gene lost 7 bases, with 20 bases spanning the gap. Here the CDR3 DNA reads TGCGCCAGCAGCTCCCCGGTGGGGGGGCAGGGAAATGAGCAGTTCTTC. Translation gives CASSSPVGGQGNEQFF.

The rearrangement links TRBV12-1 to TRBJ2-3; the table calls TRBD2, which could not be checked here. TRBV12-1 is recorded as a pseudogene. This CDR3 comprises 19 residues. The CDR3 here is CASTLAGTSGGRSTDTQYF. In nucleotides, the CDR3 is TGTGCCAGCACCCTTGCCGGGACTAGCGGGGGGAGGAGCACAGATACGCAGTATTTT.

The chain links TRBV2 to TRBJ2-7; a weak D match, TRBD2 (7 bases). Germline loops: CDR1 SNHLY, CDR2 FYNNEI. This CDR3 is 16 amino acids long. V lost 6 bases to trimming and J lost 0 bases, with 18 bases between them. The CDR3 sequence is CASRPQGRGFSYEQYF. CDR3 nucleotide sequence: TGTGCCAGCAGACCCCAGGGGCGGGGGTTCTCCTACGAGCAGTACTTC.

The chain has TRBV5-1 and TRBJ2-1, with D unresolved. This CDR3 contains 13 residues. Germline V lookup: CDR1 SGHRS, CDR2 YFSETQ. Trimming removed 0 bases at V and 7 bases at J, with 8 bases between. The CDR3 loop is CASSLGLQNEQFF. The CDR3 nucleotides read TGCGCCAGCAGCTTGGGACTCCAAAATGAGCAGTTCTTC.

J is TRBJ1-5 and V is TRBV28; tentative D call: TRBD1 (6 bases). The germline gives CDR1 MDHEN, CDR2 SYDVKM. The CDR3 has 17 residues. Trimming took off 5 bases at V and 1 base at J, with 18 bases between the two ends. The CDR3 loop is CASSLKAGVFSNQPQHF. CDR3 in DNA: TGTGCCAGCAGTCTAAAAGCAGGGGTATTCAGCAATCAGCCCCAGCATTTT.

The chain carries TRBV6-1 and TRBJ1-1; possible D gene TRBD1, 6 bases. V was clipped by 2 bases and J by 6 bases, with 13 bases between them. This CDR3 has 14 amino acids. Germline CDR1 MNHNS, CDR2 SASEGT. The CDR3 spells CASSESDRSSEAFF. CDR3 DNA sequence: TGTGCCAGCAGTGAAAGTGACAGGTCCTCTGAAGCTTTCTTT.

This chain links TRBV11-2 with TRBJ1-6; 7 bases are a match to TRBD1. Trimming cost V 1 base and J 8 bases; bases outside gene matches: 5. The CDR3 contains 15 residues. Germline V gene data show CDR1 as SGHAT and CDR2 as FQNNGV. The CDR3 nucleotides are TGTGCCAGCAGCTTAGGAGGGGGCCGGGATTCACCCCTCCACTTT. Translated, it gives CASSLGGGRDSPLHF.

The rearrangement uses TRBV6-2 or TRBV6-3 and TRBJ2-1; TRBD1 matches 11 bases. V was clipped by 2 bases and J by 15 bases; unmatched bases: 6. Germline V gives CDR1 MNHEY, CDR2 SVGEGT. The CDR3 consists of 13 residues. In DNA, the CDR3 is TGTGCCAGCAGTTACCAAGGACAGGGGGCCCTGTTCTTC. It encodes CASSYQGQGALFF.

DNA for the CDR3: TGTGCTAGTGGTTTGGTATGGGCAGGGGACTATGGCTACACCTTC. Its protein is CASGLVWAGDYGYTF. The rearrangement joins TRBV12-5 to TRBJ1-2; TRBD1 is a possible D gene (6 bases). Germline CDR1 reads LGHNT; CDR2 reads FRNRAP. The CDR3 has 15 residues. The V end was cut by 0 bases, the J end by 3 bases, with 11 bases between. Looking up the rest from reference TRBV12-5 and TRBJ1-2 gives the full variable domain: DARVTQTPRHKVTEMGQEVTMRCQPILGHNTVFWYRQTMMQGLELLAYFRNRAPLDDSGMPKDRFSAEMPDATLATLKIQPSEPRDSAVYFCASGLVWAGDYGYTFGSGTRLTVV.

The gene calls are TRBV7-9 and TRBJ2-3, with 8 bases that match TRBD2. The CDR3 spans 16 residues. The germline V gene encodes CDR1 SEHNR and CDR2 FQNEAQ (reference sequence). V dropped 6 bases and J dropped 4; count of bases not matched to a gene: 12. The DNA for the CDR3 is TGTGCCAGCAGTTTCGGAGCGGGGGCCTCGGCAGATACGCAGTATTTT. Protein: CASSFGAGASADTQYF.

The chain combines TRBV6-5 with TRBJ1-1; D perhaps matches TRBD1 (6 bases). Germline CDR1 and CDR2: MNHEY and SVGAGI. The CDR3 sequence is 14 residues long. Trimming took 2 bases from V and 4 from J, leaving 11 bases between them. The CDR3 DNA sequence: TGTGCCAGCAGTTACCAGGGAGGGGGCACTGAAGCTTTCTTT. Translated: CASSYQGGGTEAFF.

The CDR3 nucleotides are TGTGCCAGCAGTTCTCTGACAGGGGCGGATGAAAAACTGTTTTTT. This gives the protein CASSSLTGADEKLFF. The V and J genes are TRBV6-2 or TRBV6-3 and TRBJ1-4; 8 bases are a match to TRBD1. The CDR3 spans 15 residues. Trimming cost V 4 bases and J 6 bases; bases outside gene matches: 7. CDR1 MNHEY and CDR2 SVGEGT come from the germline V gene.

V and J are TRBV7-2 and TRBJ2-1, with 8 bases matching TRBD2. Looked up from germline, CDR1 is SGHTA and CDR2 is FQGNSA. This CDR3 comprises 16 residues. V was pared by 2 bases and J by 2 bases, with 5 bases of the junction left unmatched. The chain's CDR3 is CASSLFSGGAYNEQFF. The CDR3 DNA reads TGTGCCAGCAGCTTATTCTCGGGAGGGGCCTACAATGAGCAGTTCTTC.

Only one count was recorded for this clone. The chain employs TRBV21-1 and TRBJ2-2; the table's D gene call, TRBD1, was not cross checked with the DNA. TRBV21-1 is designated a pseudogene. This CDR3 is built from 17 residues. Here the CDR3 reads CASSKEGEKQNTGELFF. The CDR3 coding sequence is TGTGCCAGCAGCAAAGAAGGGGAAAAACAGAACACCGGGGAGCTGTTTTTT.

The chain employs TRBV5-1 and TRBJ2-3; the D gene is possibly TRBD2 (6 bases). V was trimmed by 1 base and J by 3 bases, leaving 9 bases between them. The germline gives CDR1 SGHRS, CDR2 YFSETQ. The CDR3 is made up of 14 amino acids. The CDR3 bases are TGCGCCAGCAGCTTGCCCGGGGGTACAGATACGCAGTATTTT. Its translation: CASSLPGGTDTQYF.

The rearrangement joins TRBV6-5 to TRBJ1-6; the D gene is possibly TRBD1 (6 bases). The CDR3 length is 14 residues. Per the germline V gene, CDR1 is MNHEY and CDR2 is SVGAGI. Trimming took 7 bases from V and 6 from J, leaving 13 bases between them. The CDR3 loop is CASNPIGGNSPLHF. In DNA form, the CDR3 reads TGTGCCAGCAACCCAATAGGGGGTAATTCACCCCTCCACTTT.

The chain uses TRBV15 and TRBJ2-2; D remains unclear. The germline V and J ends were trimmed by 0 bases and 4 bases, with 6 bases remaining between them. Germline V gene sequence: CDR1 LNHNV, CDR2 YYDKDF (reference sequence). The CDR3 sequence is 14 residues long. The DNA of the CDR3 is TGTGCCACCAGCAGAGAAGAACTCACCGGGGAGCTGTTTTTT. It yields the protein CATSREELTGELFF.

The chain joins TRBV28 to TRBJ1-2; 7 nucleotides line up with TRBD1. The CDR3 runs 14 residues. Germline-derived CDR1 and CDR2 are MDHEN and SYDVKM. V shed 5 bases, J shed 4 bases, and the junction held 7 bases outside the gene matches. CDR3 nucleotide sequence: TGTGCCAGCAGTCCCCCCTGGACAGGCTATGGCTACACCTTC. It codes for CASSPPWTGYGYTF.